Listed here is a single T cell receptor beta chain. This specimen belongs to a study of blood T cell repertoires in COVID-19. The overall study: Donors in the United States, Italy and Spain gave samples during acute or convalescent COVID-19.

TCRdb keeps only in-frame clones here, not all; method: immunoSEQ multiplex PCR. This sample carries more than 200,000 clones, roughly 84% of them seen once, and the ten largest clones take about 4.4%. V dropped 5 bases and J dropped 2 bases, with 13 bases sitting between them. The length of the CDR3 is 14 residues. CDR1 SGHTA and CDR2 FQGNSA come from the germline V gene. The V call is TRBV7-2, the J call TRBJ2-7; TRBD2 might be the D (5 bases). This TCR came from a man aged 50 to 60 with active or convalescent COVID-19. The source material was peripheral blood. In nucleotides, the CDR3 is TGTGCCAGCAGCCCCCGGGAATCACCCTACGAGCAGTACTTC. This gives the protein CASSPRESPYEQYF. Filled out from reference TRBV7-2 and TRBJ2-7, the complete variable domain reads GAGVSQSPSNKVTEKGKDVELRCDPISGHTALYWYRQSLGQGLEFLIYFQGNSAPDKSGLPSDRFSAERTGGSVSTLTIQRTQQEDSAVYLCASSPRESPYEQYFGPGTRLTVT.